These T cell receptor beta chains were read from a single sample in a study of T cell responses to AZD1222 COVID-19 vaccine. The assay was immunoSEQ multiplex PCR, and TCRdb's table has in-frame clones only and misses some. The repertoire holds about 130,000 clones, 85% to 95% seen once, with about 9% in the top ten. The starting material was peripheral blood, obtained on day 0 of AZD1222 vaccination. These receptors originate from an adult in good health. The CDR3 runs from the conserved cysteine through the conserved F or W. D genes are given only for firm matches. The size of a clone is reported for some rows only, either as once, few or many, or as a class for expanded clones.

v_call	d_call	j_call	clone_size	cdr3_aa	cdr3_nt
TRBV6-2/TRBV6-3	.	TRBJ1-5	.	CASSYGGQPQHF	TGTGCCAGCAGTTACGGAGGGCAGCCCCAGCATTTT
TRBV5-8	TRBD1	TRBJ1-4	.	CASSLGTGDTDEKLFF	TGTGCCAGCAGCTTGGGGACAGGGGATACGGATGAAAAACTGTTTTTT
TRBV5-8	.	TRBJ1-4	.	CASSFPGANEKLFF	TGTGCCAGCAGCTTCCCAGGGGCTAATGAAAAACTGTTTTTT
TRBV7-9	.	TRBJ1-4	.	CASSFGGLKEKLFF	TGTGCCAGCAGCTTCGGGGGGCTAAAAGAAAAACTGTTTTTT
TRBV11-2	.	TRBJ1-2	.	CASSFRVGGESYGYTF	TGTGCCAGCAGCTTTAGAGTGGGAGGCGAATCCTATGGCTACACCTTC
TRBV3-1/TRBV3-2	.	TRBJ2-6	.	CASSQDGGKGAGANVLTF	TGTGCCAGCAGCCAGGACGGGGGCAAGGGGGCTGGGGCCAACGTCCTGACTTTC
TRBV5-6	TRBD1	TRBJ1-1	.	CASSVGTGHTEAFF	TGTGCCAGCAGCGTCGGGACAGGCCACACTGAAGCTTTCTTT
TRBV6-6	.	TRBJ1-6	.	CASSYPSGQRPSPLHF	TGTGCCAGCAGTTACCCGAGTGGGCAGCGACCTTCACCCCTCCACTTT
TRBV30	.	TRBJ1-4	once	CAWSGSPTNEKLFF	TGTGCCTGGAGTGGTTCCCCAACTAATGAAAAACTGTTTTTT
TRBV6-6	.	TRBJ1-1	.	CASSPPGGEAFF	TGTGCCAGCAGCCCACCTGGGGGAGAGGCTTTCTTT
TRBV6-5	TRBD1	TRBJ2-2	.	CASSSYQGAPGELFF	TGTGCCAGCAGTTCGTATCAGGGGGCTCCCGGGGAGCTGTTTTTT
TRBV3-1/TRBV3-2	TRBD1	TRBJ2-1	.	CASSKPTGLSDEQFF	TGTGCCAGCAGCAAACCGACAGGGTTATCGGATGAGCAGTTCTTC
TRBV12-5	.	TRBJ2-5	.	CASGLEWYETQYF	TGTGCTAGTGGTTTGGAATGGTATGAGACCCAGTACTTC
TRBV2	.	TRBJ1-2	.	CASSGPGRGSITYGYTF	TGTGCCAGCAGTGGTCCGGGGAGGGGATCCATAACCTATGGCTACACCTTC
TRBV5-1	TRBD1	TRBJ2-1	.	CASSFNFRRTGLAQFF	TGCGCCAGCAGCTTTAATTTTCGTAGGACAGGGCTTGCGCAGTTCTTC
TRBV2	.	TRBJ1-6	.	CASSAQGPSNNSPLHF	TGTGCCAGCAGTGCCCAGGGGCCCTCTAATAATTCACCCCTCCACTTT
TRBV11-2	.	TRBJ2-1	.	CASSSPGRATYNEQFF	TGTGCCAGCAGCTCTCCAGGACGGGCGACCTACAATGAGCAGTTCTTC
TRBV12-3/TRBV12-4	.	TRBJ2-2	.	CASSGLAGELFF	TGTGCCAGCAGTGGCTTGGCCGGGGAGCTGTTTTTT
TRBV20-1	.	TRBJ1-2	.	CSAVKVDGYTF	TGCAGTGCTGTAAAGGTGGATGGCTACACCTTC
TRBV15	.	TRBJ1-5	.	CATSRTEHQPQHF	TGTGCCACCAGCAGGACAGAACATCAGCCCCAGCATTTT
TRBV19	.	TRBJ2-4	.	CASSNLRREVYF	TGTGCCAGTAGCAACCTGAGGAGGGAGGTGTACTTC
TRBV19	TRBD1	TRBJ1-4	.	CASSPVGQGGDEKLFF	TGTGCCAGTAGTCCTGTAGGACAGGGAGGAGATGAAAAACTGTTTTTT
TRBV7-3	.	TRBJ2-2	.	CASSLVTNTGELFF	TGTGCCAGCAGCTTAGTCACGAACACCGGGGAGCTGTTTTTT
TRBV9	TRBD2	TRBJ2-2	.	CASSSSLAGVVGELFF	TGTGCCAGCAGCTCATCTCTAGCGGGGGTCGTCGGGGAGCTGTTTTTT
TRBV19	TRBD1	TRBJ1-6	.	CASSIDRGSSPLHF	TGTGCCAGTAGTATTGACAGGGGGAGTTCACCCCTCCACTTT
TRBV3-1/TRBV3-2	.	TRBJ1-1	.	CASSAGGGAKAFF	TGTGCCAGCAGCGCGGGCGGGGGGGCGAAAGCTTTCTTT
TRBV3-1/TRBV3-2	.	TRBJ2-7	.	CASSRPPAEQYF	TGTGCCAGCAGCCGGCCCCCTGCCGAGCAGTACTTC
TRBV5-5	.	TRBJ2-5	.	CASSLDGQETQYF	TGTGCCAGCAGCTTGGACGGGCAAGAGACCCAGTACTTC
TRBV7-3	.	TRBJ1-1	.	CASSSVGVAEAFF	TGTGCCAGCAGCTCCGTTGGTGTAGCTGAAGCTTTCTTT
TRBV7-9	.	TRBJ1-3	once	CASSLDPGQRYGNTIYF	TGTGCCAGCAGCTTAGATCCGGGGCAGCGTTACGGAAACACCATATATTTT
TRBV27	TRBD2	TRBJ2-1	.	CASRLAGVKYNEQFF	TGTGCCAGCAGACTAGCGGGGGTGAAATACAATGAGCAGTTCTTC
TRBV21-1	.	TRBJ2-1	.	CASSKGSSCGGCTFF	TGTGCCAGCAGCAAAGGTTCCTCTTGCGGGGGCTGCACGTTCTTC
TRBV4-1	.	TRBJ1-2	.	CASSQEIGGQGFGYTF	TGCGCCAGCAGCCAAGAGATTGGCGGCCAGGGGTTTGGCTACACCTTC
TRBV30	.	TRBJ1-6	once	CAWIVSSYNSPLHF	TGTGCCTGGATCGTGAGCTCCTATAATTCACCCCTCCACTTT
TRBV3-1/TRBV3-2	TRBD2	TRBJ2-3	.	CASSQVYWTSATGTQYF	TGTGCCAGCAGCCAAGTGTACTGGACTAGCGCCACGGGCACGCAGTATTTT
TRBV4-2	TRBD1	TRBJ1-6	.	CASSRPGTDDNSPLHF	TGTGCCAGCAGCCGACCCGGGACAGATGATAATTCACCCCTCCACTTT
TRBV7-8	.	TRBJ1-6	.	CASSPPQGTSPLHF	TGTGCCAGCAGCCCCCCACAGGGAACATCACCCCTCCACTTT